The next 17 T cell receptor beta chains were all read from a single sample in a study of OX40 agonist ivuxolimab in advanced cancers. The table came from immunoSEQ multiplex PCR; TCRdb's copy has only in-frame clones and leaves some out. Among some 83,000 clones listed, 70% to 85% were seen once. The material was CD4+ or CD8+ T cells sorted from blood, obtained in a trial of the OX40 agonist ivuxolimab. The receptors were sampled from an adult with an advanced solid tumor such as melanoma, head and neck, liver or kidney cancer.

CDR3 nucleotide sequence: TGTGCCAGCAGGGACAGCTCCTATAATTCACCCCTCCACTTT. It yields the protein CASRDSSYNSPLHF. The chain recombines TRBV6-1 with TRBJ1-6; perhaps TRBD1 as D (6 bases). Germline V lookup: CDR1 MNHNS, CDR2 SASEGT. The CDR3 runs 14 residues. The V end was cut by 6 bases, the J end by 0 bases, with 6 bases between.

The chain uses TRBV5-1 and TRBJ2-1; maybe TRBD1 (6 bases). CDR1 SGHRS and CDR2 YFSETQ come from the germline V gene. V was cut by 5 bases and J by 4 bases, with 16 bases left in between. The CDR3 runs to 15 residues. The DNA of the CDR3 is TGCGCCAGCAGTGGGGGCGAGACAGCATACAATGAGCAGTTCTTC. Its translation is CASSGGETAYNEQFF.

The V and J genes are TRBV4-1 and TRBJ2-2; 11 bases map to TRBD2. Unmatched junction bases numbered 6, after V lost 4 bases and J lost 5 bases. This CDR3 spans 16 amino acids. The germline CDR1 and CDR2 sequences are MGHRA and YSYEKL. DNA for the CDR3: TGCGCCAGCAGCCTAACTAGCGGGGGCCTTACCGGGGAGCTGTTTTTT. Translating it yields CASSLTSGGLTGELFF.

This clone was detected only once. The rearrangement links TRBV27 to TRBJ2-1, with a possible D match to TRBD1 (5 bases). The CDR3 has 14 amino acids. V was shortened by 2 bases and J by 8 bases, with 13 bases between the two germline ends. CDR1 is MNHEY, CDR2 SMNVEV, per germline (reference sequence). CDR3 nucleotides: TGTGCCAGCAGTTTACAGGGTTGGGTCGATGAGCAGTTCTTC. It specifies CASSLQGWVDEQFF.

This clone was observed at least ten times. The chain carries TRBV21-1 and TRBJ1-3; TRBD1, the table's D call, was not compared with the DNA. TRBV21-1 counts as a pseudogene. The CDR3 extends over 14 amino acids. The CDR3: CASSPGDRGNTIYF. The CDR3 DNA reads as TGTGCCAGCAGCCCCGGGGACAGAGGAAACACCATATATTTT.

This clone was detected only a few times. The rearrangement joins TRBV5-1 to TRBJ2-7, with D uncertain. Germline V CDR1 and CDR2: SGHRS, YFSETQ. V lost 6 bases, J lost 2 bases, and 9 bases lay in between. The CDR3 extends over 12 amino acids. DNA for the CDR3: TGCGCCAGCACCCCCGCGGCCTACGAGCAGTACTTC. Protein product: CASTPAAYEQYF.

The chain couples TRBV18 to TRBJ1-3; unclear D gene. The germline gives CDR1 KGHSH, CDR2 LQKENI. The V gene lost 2 bases and the J gene lost 4 bases, with 9 bases spanning the gap. The CDR3 contains 14 residues. For the CDR3, the DNA is TGTGCCAGCTCACCAGAGGACGGCGGAAACACCATATATTTT. It translates to CASSPEDGGNTIYF.

The rearrangement links TRBV6-5 to TRBJ1-2; D is uncertain. Looked up from germline, CDR1 is MNHEY and CDR2 is SVGAGI. This CDR3 spans 12 amino acids. Trimming cost V 5 bases and J 5 bases, with 9 bases left between them. The CDR3 loop is CASSASSYGYTF. CDR3 bases: TGTGCCAGCAGTGCCAGTTCATATGGCTACACCTTC.

The J gene is TRBJ1-1, the V gene TRBV7-6, with TRBD1 as a possible D gene (5 bases). Germline CDR1 reads SGHVS; CDR2 reads FNYEAQ. The CDR3 has 13 amino acids. V lost 5 bases and J 0 bases, leaving 7 bases between the germline ends. CDR3 loop: CASSPGLNTEAFF. The CDR3 nucleotides read TGTGCCAGCAGCCCGGGACTGAACACTGAAGCTTTCTTT.

The table lists this clone with a count of one. V and J are TRBV27 and TRBJ2-3; D assignment may be TRBD1 or TRBD2 (5 bases each). The CDR3 extends over 16 amino acids. Germline CDR1 reads MNHEY; CDR2 reads SMNVEV (reference sequence). Trimming removed 2 bases at V and 2 bases at J, with 14 bases between. DNA of the CDR3: TGTGCCAGCAGTTTAGGGATTGGGGGTTACACAGATACGCAGTATTTT. Translated: CASSLGIGGYTDTQYF.

The V gene is TRBV13, the J gene TRBJ2-2, with no clear D. CDR1 and CDR2 from the germline V gene are PRHDT and FYEKMQ (reference sequence). The CDR3 contains 13 residues. V lost 4 bases and J 4 bases, leaving 7 bases between the germline ends. DNA of the CDR3: TGTGCCAGCAGCTCTAGGGTCACCGGGGAGCTGTTTTTT. Protein sequence: CASSSRVTGELFF.

The chain has TRBV7-2 and TRBJ2-5; TRBD2 matches 8 bases. Germline trimming cut 5 bases from V and 4 bases from J; bases unmatched to any gene: 18. The CDR3 has 18 amino acids. Germline CDR1 SGHTA, CDR2 FQGNSA. The chain's CDR3 is CASSLGGSGARKRETQYF. Written as DNA, the CDR3 is TGTGCCAGCAGCCTAGGAGGTAGCGGGGCCCGAAAGAGAGAGACCCAGTACTTC.

The V gene is TRBV7-8, the J gene TRBJ2-7; 7 bases are shared with TRBD1. Germline V gene sequence: CDR1 SGHVS, CDR2 FQNEAQ. V lost 0 bases and J lost 3; bases outside the gene matches: 5. CDR3 length equals 15 residues. The CDR3 loop is CASSLATGDSYEQYF. The CDR3 coding sequence is TGTGCCAGCAGCTTAGCCACAGGGGACAGCTACGAGCAGTACTTC.

The genes are TRBV6-5 and TRBJ2-2, with D unresolved. This CDR3 has 11 residues. V was shortened by 2 bases and J by 6 bases, with 1 base between the two germline ends. Per the germline V gene, CDR1 is MNHEY and CDR2 is SVGAGI. The DNA for the CDR3 is TGTGCCAGCAGTTACGCCGGGGAGCTGTTTTTT. Its protein is CASSYAGELFF.

This chain uses TRBV12-5 with TRBJ2-6, with D hard to call. CDR3 length equals 14 residues. Trimming stripped 6 bases from V and 0 bases from J, with 6 bases between. Germline V gene sequence: CDR1 LGHNT, CDR2 FRNRAP. Here the CDR3 reads CASGPASGANVLTF. CDR3 nucleotide sequence: TGTGCTAGTGGCCCGGCCTCTGGGGCCAACGTCCTGACTTTC.

This clone was picked up a small number of times. The rearrangement uses TRBV30 and TRBJ1-2; TRBD1 is a possible D gene (5 bases). Trimming removed 2 bases at V and 4 bases at J, with 8 bases between. This CDR3 is 12 amino acids long. The germline gives CDR1 GTSNPN, CDR2 SVGIG (reference sequence). This chain's CDR3 is CAWSPGAYGYTF. In DNA form, the CDR3 reads TGTGCCTGGAGTCCCGGGGCCTATGGCTACACCTTC.

About this clone: The junction does not match germline at one end; this may be a read error. The V and J genes are TRBV7-7 and TRBJ2-1, with 10 bases that match TRBD2. CDR1 SSHAT and CDR2 FNYEAQ come from the germline V gene (reference sequence). The CDR3 covers 15 residues. CDR3 sequence reads: CASSLELAGFNEQFF. The CDR3 bases are TGTGCTAGCAGCTTAGAACTAGCGGGGTTCAATGAGCAGTTCTTC.